These T cell receptor beta chains were read from a single sample in a study of blood T cell repertoires in COVID-19. The protocol was immunoSEQ multiplex PCR, while the TCRdb copy is restricted to in-frame clones and leaves out a portion. The table has 200,000 to 250,000 clones, 75% to 85% seen once; the top ten hold around 14%. Sequencing was carried out using peripheral blood. Receptors originate from a human donor in a cohort sampled during active COVID-19. Both conserved end residues are part of each CDR3. A D gene is named only where the DNA matches it firmly. Size tells how often a clone was seen (once, few, many) or the class of an expanded clone, and some rows leave it out.

TRBJ2-5 . . TRBV7-2 CASSAHTQETQYF TGTGCCAGCAGCGCCCACACCCAAGAGACCCAGTACTTC
TRBJ1-1 once TRBD1 TRBV7-9 CASSSVRAGGAVTEAFF TGTGCCAGCAGCTCCGTCCGGGCAGGGGGTGCGGTAACTGAAGCTTTCTTT
TRBJ2-2 . . TRBV12-3/TRBV12-4 CASSLYGWELFF TGTGCCAGCAGTTTATATGGCTGGGAGCTGTTTTTT
TRBJ2-7 . TRBD1 TRBV2 CASSVNRDRGLKQYF TGTGCCAGCAGTGTGAACCGGGACAGGGGTCTCAAGCAGTACTTC
TRBJ2-1 . TRBD2 TRBV30 CAWNRLAGGYNEQFF TGTGCCTGGAATAGACTAGCGGGTGGCTACAATGAGCAGTTCTTC
TRBJ2-7 few TRBD2 TRBV29-1 CSVRRGGLAGVYSYEQYF TGCAGCGTCCGACGCGGGGGACTAGCGGGAGTTTACTCCTACGAGCAGTACTTC
TRBJ2-1 . TRBD2 TRBV11-2 CASSTTGTSGKYYNEQFF TGTGCCAGCAGCACGACCGGGACTAGCGGGAAATACTACAATGAGCAGTTCTTC
TRBJ2-1 . TRBD2 TRBV15 CATSRGLAANNEQFF TGTGCCACCAGCAGAGGACTAGCGGCCAACAATGAGCAGTTCTTC
TRBJ1-6 . . TRBV28 CASITAPYNSPLHF TGTGCCAGCATAACAGCACCCTATAATTCACCCCTCCACTTT
TRBJ2-3 once TRBD2 TRBV3-1/TRBV3-2 CASSYASGRLSDTQYF TGTGCCAGCAGCTACGCTAGCGGGAGACTTTCAGATACGCAGTATTTT
TRBJ2-3 . TRBD2 TRBV19 CASSIVAGGNTDTQYF TGTGCCAGTAGTATAGTAGCGGGAGGGAACACAGATACGCAGTATTTT
TRBJ2-2 . TRBD1 TRBV4-2 CASSQVGTANTGELFF TGTGCCAGCAGCCAAGTCGGGACAGCGAACACCGGGGAGCTGTTTTTT
TRBJ2-7 . . TRBV6-5 CASTLTAYEQYF TGTGCCAGCACCTTGACAGCCTACGAGCAGTACTTC
TRBJ1-6 . TRBD1 TRBV27 CASSFRGQANSPLHF TGTGCCAGCAGTTTCAGGGGACAGGCAAATTCACCCCTCCACTTT
TRBJ1-1 . . TRBV30 CAWSEAGHTEAFF TGTGCCTGGAGTGAGGCGGGACACACTGAAGCTTTCTTT
TRBJ2-4 . . TRBV28 CASNTLAKNIQYF TGTGCCTCAAATACTTTAGCCAAAAACATTCAGTACTTC
TRBJ2-1 . TRBD2 TRBV9 CASSVDLQAGGEFF TGTGCCAGCAGCGTAGACCTCCAAGCGGGAGGGGAGTTCTTC
TRBJ2-5 . TRBD1 TRBV27 CASRGTALQETQYF TGTGCCAGCAGGGGGACAGCCCTCCAAGAGACCCAGTACTTC
TRBJ1-3 . . TRBV11-2 CASSLQGTPGNTIYF TGTGCCAGCAGCTTACAGGGTACACCTGGAAACACCATATATTTT
TRBJ2-1 . TRBD1 TRBV5-1 CASSSANLGQGEYNEQFF TGCGCCAGCAGCTCCGCTAATCTTGGACAGGGAGAATACAATGAGCAGTTCTTC
TRBJ1-5 . TRBD1 TRBV4-1 CASSQGQGASNQPQHF TGCGCCAGCAGCCAAGGTCAGGGGGCCAGCAATCAGCCCCAGCATTTT
TRBJ1-5 . TRBD1 TRBV6-6 CAARDSHNQPQHF TGTGCCGCCCGGGACAGTCACAATCAGCCCCAGCATTTT
TRBJ2-3 . TRBD1 TRBV27 CASSADRETTTDTQYF TGTGCCAGCAGTGCCGACAGGGAGACCACCACAGATACGCAGTATTTT
TRBJ1-1 once TRBD1 TRBV30 CAWRARNRGGTEAFF TGTGCCTGGAGAGCCCGTAACAGGGGGGGCACTGAAGCTTTCTTT
TRBJ2-7 . TRBD2 TRBV6-1 CASSVAGGPYEQYF TGTGCCAGCAGTGTAGCGGGAGGGCCTTACGAGCAGTACTTC
TRBJ2-7 few TRBD2 TRBV2 CASRGTAGASYEQYF TGTGCCAGCCGTGGAACAGCGGGAGCATCCTACGAGCAGTACTTC
TRBJ2-7 . TRBD1 TRBV13 CASSLGTGDEQYF TGTGCCAGCAGCTTAGGGACAGGGGACGAGCAGTACTTC
TRBJ2-7 once . TRBV2 CASNRGLPYEQYF TGTGCCAGCAATCGAGGACTTCCCTACGAGCAGTACTTC
TRBJ1-2 . TRBD1 TRBV13 CASSLWGAGGKTGYTF TGTGCCAGCAGCCTCTGGGGGGCAGGGGGTAAAACGGGCTACACCTTC
TRBJ2-1 . TRBD2 TRBV12-5 CASVRLAATFNEQFF TGTGCTAGTGTTCGACTAGCGGCCACCTTCAATGAGCAGTTCTTC
TRBJ1-2 . TRBD1 TRBV30 CAWSNTGAEGYTF TGTGCCTGGAGTAATACAGGGGCCGAGGGCTACACCTTC
TRBJ2-3 . . TRBV5-4 CASSSSPGVPDTQYF TGTGCCAGCAGCTCATCCCCAGGGGTCCCAGATACGCAGTATTTT
TRBJ2-1 . TRBD2 TRBV12-3/TRBV12-4 CASSLGGLEQFF TGTGCCAGCAGTTTAGGGGGACTAGAGCAGTTCTTC
TRBJ1-4 . TRBD1 TRBV18 CASSPRQGTSTNEKLFF TGTGCCAGCTCGCCCCGACAGGGTACGTCAACTAATGAAAAACTGTTTTTT
TRBJ2-1 once TRBD2 TRBV4-1 CASSRPRRTSGRYNEQFF TGCGCCAGCAGCCGACCCAGAAGGACTAGCGGGAGGTACAATGAGCAGTTCTTC
TRBJ1-1 . . TRBV5-1 CASSTGPPRGTEAFF TGCGCCAGCAGCACCGGGCCTCCTAGGGGCACTGAAGCTTTCTTT